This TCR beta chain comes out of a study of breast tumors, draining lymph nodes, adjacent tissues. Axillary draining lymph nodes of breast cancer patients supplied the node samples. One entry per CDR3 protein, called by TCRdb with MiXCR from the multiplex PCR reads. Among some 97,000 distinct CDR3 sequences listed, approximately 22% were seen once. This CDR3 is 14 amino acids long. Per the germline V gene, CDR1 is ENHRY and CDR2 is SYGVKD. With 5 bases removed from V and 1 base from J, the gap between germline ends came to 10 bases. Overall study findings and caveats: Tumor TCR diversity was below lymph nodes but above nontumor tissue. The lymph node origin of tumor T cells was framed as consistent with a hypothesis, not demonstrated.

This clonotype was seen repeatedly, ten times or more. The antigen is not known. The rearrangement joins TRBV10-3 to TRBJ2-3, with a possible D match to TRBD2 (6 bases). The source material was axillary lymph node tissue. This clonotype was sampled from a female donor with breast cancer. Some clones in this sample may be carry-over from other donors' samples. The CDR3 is CAISSTGGTDTQYF. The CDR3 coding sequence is TGTGCCATCAGTTCGACGGGAGGCACAGATACGCAGTATTTT.